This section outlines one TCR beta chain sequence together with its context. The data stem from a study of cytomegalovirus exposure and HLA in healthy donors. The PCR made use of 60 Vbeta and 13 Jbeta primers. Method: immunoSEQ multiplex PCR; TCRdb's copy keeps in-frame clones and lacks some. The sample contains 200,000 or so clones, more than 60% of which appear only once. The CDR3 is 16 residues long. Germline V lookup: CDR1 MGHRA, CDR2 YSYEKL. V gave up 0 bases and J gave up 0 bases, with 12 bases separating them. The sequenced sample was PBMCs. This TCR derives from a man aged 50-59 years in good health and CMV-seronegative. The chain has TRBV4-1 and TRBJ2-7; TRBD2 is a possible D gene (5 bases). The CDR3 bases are TGCGCCAGCAGCCAAGATTTCCAGCGGAGCTCCTACGAGCAGTACTTC. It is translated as CASSQDFQRSSYEQYF.